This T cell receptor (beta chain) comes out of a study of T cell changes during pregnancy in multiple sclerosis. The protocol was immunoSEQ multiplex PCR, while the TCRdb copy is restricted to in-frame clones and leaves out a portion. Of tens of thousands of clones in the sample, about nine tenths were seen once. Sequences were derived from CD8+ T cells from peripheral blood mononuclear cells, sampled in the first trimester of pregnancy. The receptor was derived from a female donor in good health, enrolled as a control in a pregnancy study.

CDR3 sequence (DNA): TGTGCCAGCACCCCATGGGGGGGACCGTACCAAGAGACCCAGTACTTC. This encodes CASTPWGGPYQETQYF. The chain couples TRBV7-2 to TRBJ2-5, with TRBD2 matching over 7 bases. Trimming at V came to 7 bases and at J to 0 bases, leaving 11 bases not matched to a gene. CDR1 and CDR2 from the germline V gene are SGHTA and FQGNSA. The CDR3 sequence is 16 residues long.